The sequence of this T cell receptor beta chain was determined in a study of early T cells in non-severe SARS-CoV-2 infection. Across the whole study: Bulk RNA from unsorted whole blood was sequenced; chains were unpaired. Study observations and caveats: Clonotype matching in VDJdb favored anti-spike CD8 responses and did not capture private and CD4 specificities.

Attachment of unique molecular identifiers to individual cDNA molecules was performed. TCRdb re-derived calls from the 5' RACE reads in MiXCR, one entry per CDR3 protein. The repertoire consists of tens of thousands of distinct CDR3 sequences, with roughly a tenth occurring once and the leading ten covering less than 10%. This clonotype was observed at least ten times. Its specificity is unknown. Germline V gives CDR1 SGHNT, CDR2 YENEEA. V was trimmed by 2 bases and J by 9 bases, leaving 14 bases between them. This CDR3 is 14 amino acids long. Sequenced: whole blood. This clonotype was sampled from an adult who was a healthcare worker with PCR-confirmed SARS-CoV-2 infection or an uninfected control (not recorded which). The rearrangement links TRBV11-3 to TRBJ2-1, with D uncertain. CDR3 sequence reads: CASSLTSQSGEQFF. Here the CDR3 DNA reads TGTGCCAGCAGCTTAACCTCCCAATCTGGTGAGCAGTTCTTC. Full variable domain (rest looked up from reference TRBV11-3 and TRBJ2-1): EAGVVQSPRYKIIEKKQPVAFWCNPISGHNTLYWYLQNLGQGPELLIRYENEEAVDDSQLPKDRFSAERLKGVDSTLKIQPAELGDSAVYLCASSLTSQSGEQFFGPGTRLTVL.